This T cell receptor beta chain was sequenced in a study of T cell repertoires in cytomegalovirus infection. At the level of the study: HLA-B-restricted CMV epitopes that are well studied, plus recently identified HLA-C-restricted ones, were used by the study. Indicated by public TCR beta signatures were CMV infection and matching HLA type.

Findings and limits, study-wide: Carriers of CMV plus the relevant HLA were identified by cumulative public TCR beta family frequency. In two of eight donors, the top clonotype was HLA-C-restricted CMV-specific.

Trimming cost V 8 bases and J 4 bases; bases outside gene matches: 14. CDR3 length: 16 amino acids. The germline V gene has CDR1 LGHNA and CDR2 YSLEER. This clonotype was picked up a small number of times. What it recognizes is unknown. TCRdb passed the reads through MiXCR, listing each CDR3 protein once. The sample gives around 300,000 distinct CDR3 sequences, just under 25% of which show up once; about 14% is in the top ten. The material sequenced was cultured PBMCs, taken from culture after CMV antigen stimulation. The source is a human donor in good health (CMV status not recorded). Some clones in this sample may be carry-over from other donors' samples. The V call is TRBV4-3, the J call TRBJ2-5; 9 positions agree with TRBD2. The CDR3 protein is CASSPAGGGIGETQYF. Written as DNA, the CDR3 is TGCGCCAGCTCCCCAGCGGGAGGAGGGATTGGAGAGACCCAGTACTTC.